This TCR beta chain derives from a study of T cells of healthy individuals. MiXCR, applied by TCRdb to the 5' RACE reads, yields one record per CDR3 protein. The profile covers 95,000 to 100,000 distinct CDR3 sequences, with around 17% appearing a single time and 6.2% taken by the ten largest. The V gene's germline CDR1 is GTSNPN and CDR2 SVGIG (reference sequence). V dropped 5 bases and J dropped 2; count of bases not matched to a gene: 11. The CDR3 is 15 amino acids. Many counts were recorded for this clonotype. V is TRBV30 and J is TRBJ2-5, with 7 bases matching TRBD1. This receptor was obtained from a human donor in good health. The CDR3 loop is CAWGDRVGRQETQYF. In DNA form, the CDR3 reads TGTGCCTGGGGCGACAGGGTAGGCCGTCAAGAGACCCAGTACTTC.